This T cell receptor beta chain was documented in a study of neoadjuvant anti-PD-1 for oral cavity cancer. The overall study: Nivolumab at 3 mg/kg was mostly given biweekly, three to four doses, pre-surgery.

CDR1 is SNHLY and CDR2 is FYNNEI in the germline V gene. V lost 6 bases to trimming and J lost 2 bases, with 23 bases between them. CDR3 size: 17 residues. Study conclusions and caveats: After neoadjuvant nivolumab, PBMC T cell clonality was significantly higher in non-responders than responders.

The repertoire was sequenced with immunoSEQ multiplex PCR; TCRdb's copy has only in-frame clones and lacks some. The sample includes about 80,000 clones, approximately 80% of them seen just once. Patients were newly diagnosed with stage II-IVA oral cavity squamous cell carcinoma without prior systemic or radiation treatment. Analysis of PBMCs was direct, with no culture step. About this clone itself: Its specificity is unknown.

The receptor's source is a person aged 35-80 years with oral cavity squamous cell carcinoma. The specimen was PBMCs, collected before nivolumab (anti-PD-1) treatment. This sequence joins TRBV2 and TRBJ2-7; possibly TRBD1 or TRBD2 for D (6 bases each). Here the CDR3 DNA reads TGTGCCAGCAGCTGGGAGGTGATCGGGACACTTCCCTACGAGCAGTACTTC. The encoded protein is CASSWEVIGTLPYEQYF.